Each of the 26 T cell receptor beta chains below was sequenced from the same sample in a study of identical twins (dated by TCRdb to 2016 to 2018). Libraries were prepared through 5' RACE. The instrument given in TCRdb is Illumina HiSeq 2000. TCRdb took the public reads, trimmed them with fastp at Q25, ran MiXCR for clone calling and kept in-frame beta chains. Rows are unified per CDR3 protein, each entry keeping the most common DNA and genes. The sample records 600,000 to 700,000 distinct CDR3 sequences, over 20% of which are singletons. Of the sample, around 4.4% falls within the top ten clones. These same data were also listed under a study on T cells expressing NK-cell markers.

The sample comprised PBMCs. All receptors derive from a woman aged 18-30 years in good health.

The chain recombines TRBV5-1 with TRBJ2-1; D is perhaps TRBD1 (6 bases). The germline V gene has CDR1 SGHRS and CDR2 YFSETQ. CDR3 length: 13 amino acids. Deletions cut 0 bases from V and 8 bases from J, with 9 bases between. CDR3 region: CASSLDRVYEQFF. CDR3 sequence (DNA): TGCGCCAGCAGCTTGGACAGGGTGTATGAGCAGTTCTTC.

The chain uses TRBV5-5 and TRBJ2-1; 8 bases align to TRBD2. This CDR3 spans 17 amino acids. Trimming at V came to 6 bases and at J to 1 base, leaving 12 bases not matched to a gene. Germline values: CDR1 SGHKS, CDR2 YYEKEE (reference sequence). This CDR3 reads CASTVNGRAYSYNEQFF. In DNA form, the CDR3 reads TGTGCCAGCACGGTAAACGGGAGGGCCTATTCCTACAATGAGCAGTTCTTC.

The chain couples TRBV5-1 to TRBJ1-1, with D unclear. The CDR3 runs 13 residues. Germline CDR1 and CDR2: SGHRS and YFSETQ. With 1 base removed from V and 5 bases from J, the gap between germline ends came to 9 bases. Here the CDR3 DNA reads TGCGCCAGCAGCTTGATCGGGTTGACTGAAGCTTTCTTT. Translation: CASSLIGLTEAFF.

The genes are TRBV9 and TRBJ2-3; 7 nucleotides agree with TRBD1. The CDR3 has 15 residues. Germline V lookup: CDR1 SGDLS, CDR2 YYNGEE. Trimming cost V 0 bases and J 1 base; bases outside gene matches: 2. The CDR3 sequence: CASSVGQGRTDTQYF. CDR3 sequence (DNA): TGTGCCAGCAGCGTAGGACAGGGCCGCACAGATACGCAGTATTTT.

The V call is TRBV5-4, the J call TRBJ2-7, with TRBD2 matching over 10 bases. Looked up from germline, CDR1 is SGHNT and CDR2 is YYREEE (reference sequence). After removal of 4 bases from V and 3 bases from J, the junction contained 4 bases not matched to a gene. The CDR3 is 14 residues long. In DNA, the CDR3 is TGTGCCAGCAGCAAAGCGGGGGGGCTCTACGAGCAGTACTTC. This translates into CASSKAGGLYEQYF.

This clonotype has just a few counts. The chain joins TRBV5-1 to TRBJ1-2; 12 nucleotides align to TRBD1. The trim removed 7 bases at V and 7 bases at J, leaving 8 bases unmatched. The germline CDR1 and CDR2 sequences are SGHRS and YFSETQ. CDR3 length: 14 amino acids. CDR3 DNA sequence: TGCGCCAGCGACACGGGACAGGGGGCTCGTGGCTACACCTTC. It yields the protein CASDTGQGARGYTF.

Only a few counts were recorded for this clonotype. In DNA form, the CDR3 reads TGTGCCAGCTCACCGTTACAGGGGTCCGCGAACACCGGGGAGCTGTTTTTT. Its protein product is CASSPLQGSANTGELFF. The chain recombines TRBV18 with TRBJ2-2, with TRBD1 matching 7 bases. Germline CDR1 KGHSH, CDR2 LQKENI. J lost 0 bases, V lost 3 bases, and 7 bases had no gene match. CDR3 length: 17 residues.

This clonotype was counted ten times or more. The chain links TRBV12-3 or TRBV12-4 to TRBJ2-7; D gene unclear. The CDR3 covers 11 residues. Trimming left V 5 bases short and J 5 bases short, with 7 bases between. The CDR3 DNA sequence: TGTGCCAGCAGTACCCGGGACGAGCAGTACTTC. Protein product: CASSTRDEQYF.

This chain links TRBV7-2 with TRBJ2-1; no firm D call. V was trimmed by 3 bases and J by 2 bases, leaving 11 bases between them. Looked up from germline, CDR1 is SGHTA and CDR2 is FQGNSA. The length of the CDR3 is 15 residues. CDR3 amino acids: CASSLETGPYNEQFF. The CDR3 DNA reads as TGTGCCAGCAGCTTGGAAACCGGCCCCTACAATGAGCAGTTCTTC.

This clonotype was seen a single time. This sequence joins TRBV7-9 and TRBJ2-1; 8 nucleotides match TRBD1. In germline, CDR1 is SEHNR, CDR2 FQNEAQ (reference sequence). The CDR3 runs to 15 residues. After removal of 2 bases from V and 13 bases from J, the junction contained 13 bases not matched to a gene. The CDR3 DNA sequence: TGTGCCAGCAGCTTAACCGGACAGGGAAGCAAGAGACAGTTCTTC. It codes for CASSLTGQGSKRQFF.

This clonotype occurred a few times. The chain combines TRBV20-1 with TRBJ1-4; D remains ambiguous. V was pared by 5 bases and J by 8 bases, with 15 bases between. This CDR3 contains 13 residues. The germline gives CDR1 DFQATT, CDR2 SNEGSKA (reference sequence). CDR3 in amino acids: CSAPAPTNEKLFF. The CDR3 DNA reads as TGCAGTGCTCCCGCCCCAACAAACGAAAAACTGTTTTTT.

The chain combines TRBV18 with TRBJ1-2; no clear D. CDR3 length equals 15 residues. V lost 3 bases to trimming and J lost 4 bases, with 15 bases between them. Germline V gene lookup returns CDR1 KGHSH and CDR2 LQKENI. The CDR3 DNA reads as TGTGCCAGCTCACCGGATGGCGTGCTCGGCTATGGCTACACCTTC. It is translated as CASSPDGVLGYGYTF.

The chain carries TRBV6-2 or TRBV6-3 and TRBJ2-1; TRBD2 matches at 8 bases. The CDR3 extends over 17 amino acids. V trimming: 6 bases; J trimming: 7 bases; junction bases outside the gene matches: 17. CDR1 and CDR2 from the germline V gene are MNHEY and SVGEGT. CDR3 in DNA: TGTGCCAGCAGCCACCCGACGAGCGGGAGCTACGAGAATGAGCAGTTCTTC. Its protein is CASSHPTSGSYENEQFF.

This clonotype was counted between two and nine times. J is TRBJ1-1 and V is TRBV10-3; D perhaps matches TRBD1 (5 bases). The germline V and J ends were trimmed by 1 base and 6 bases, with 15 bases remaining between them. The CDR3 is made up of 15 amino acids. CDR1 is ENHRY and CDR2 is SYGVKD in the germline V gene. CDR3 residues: CAISEYQGELAEAFF. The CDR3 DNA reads TGTGCCATCAGTGAGTACCAGGGAGAATTGGCTGAAGCTTTCTTT.

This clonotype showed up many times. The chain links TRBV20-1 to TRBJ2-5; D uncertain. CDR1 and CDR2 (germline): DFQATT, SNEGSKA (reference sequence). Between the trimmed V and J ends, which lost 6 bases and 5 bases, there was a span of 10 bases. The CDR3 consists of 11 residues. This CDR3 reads CSAPLLETQYF. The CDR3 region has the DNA TGCAGTGCGCCCCTCTTGGAGACCCAGTACTTC.

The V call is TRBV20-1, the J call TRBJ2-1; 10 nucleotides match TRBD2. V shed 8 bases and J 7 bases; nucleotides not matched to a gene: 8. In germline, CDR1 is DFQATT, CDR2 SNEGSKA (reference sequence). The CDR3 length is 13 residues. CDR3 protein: CSPSPSGRNEQFF. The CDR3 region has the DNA TGCAGTCCGTCTCCTAGCGGGAGAAATGAGCAGTTCTTC.

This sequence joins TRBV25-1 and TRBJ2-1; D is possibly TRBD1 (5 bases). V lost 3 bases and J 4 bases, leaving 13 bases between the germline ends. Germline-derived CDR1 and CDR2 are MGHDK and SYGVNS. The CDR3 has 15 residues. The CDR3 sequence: CASSEKRGAYNEQFF. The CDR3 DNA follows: TGTGCCAGCAGTGAGAAAAGGGGCGCTTACAATGAGCAGTTCTTC. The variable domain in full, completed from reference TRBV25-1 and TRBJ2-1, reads EADIYQTPRYLVIGTGKKITLECSQTMGHDKMYWYQQDPGMELHLIHYSYGVNSTEKGDLSSESTVSRIRTEHFPLTLESARPSHTSQYLCASSEKRGAYNEQFFGPGTRLTVL.

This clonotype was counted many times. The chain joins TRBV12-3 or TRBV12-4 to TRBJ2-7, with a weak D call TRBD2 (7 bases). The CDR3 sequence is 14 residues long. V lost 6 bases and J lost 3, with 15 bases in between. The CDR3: CASRAGGGVYEQYF. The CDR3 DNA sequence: TGTGCCAGCAGGGCCGGAGGGGGGGTCTACGAGCAGTACTTC.

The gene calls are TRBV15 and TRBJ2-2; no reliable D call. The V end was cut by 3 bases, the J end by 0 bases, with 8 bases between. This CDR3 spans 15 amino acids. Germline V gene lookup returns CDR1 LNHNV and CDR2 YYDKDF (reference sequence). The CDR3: CATSRCVPNTGELFF. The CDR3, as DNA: TGTGCCACCAGCAGGTGTGTGCCGAACACCGGGGAGCTGTTTTTT. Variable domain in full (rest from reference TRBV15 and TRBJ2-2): DAMVIQNPRYQVTQFGKPVTLSCSQTLNHNVMYWYQQKSSQAPKLLFHYYDKDFNNEADTPDNFQSRRPNTSFCFLDIRSPGLGDTAMYLCATSRCVPNTGELFFGEGSRLTVL.

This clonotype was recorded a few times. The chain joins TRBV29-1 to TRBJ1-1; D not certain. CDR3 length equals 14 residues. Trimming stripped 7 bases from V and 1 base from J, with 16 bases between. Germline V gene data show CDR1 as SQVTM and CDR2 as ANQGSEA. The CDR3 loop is CSAGREIGNTEAFF. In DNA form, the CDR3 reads TGCAGCGCCGGACGGGAGATAGGGAACACTGAAGCTTTCTTT.

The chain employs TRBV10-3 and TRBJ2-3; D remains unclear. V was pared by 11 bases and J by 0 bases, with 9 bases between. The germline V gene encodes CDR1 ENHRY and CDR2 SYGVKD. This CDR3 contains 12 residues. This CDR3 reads CAVGPSTDTQYF. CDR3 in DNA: TGTGCCGTCGGACCTAGCACAGATACGCAGTATTTT.

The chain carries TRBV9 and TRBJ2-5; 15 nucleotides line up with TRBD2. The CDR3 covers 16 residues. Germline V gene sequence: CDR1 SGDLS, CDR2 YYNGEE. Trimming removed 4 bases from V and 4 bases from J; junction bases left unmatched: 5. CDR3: CASSPWTSGGGETQYF. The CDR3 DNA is TGTGCCAGCAGCCCTTGGACTAGCGGGGGGGGAGAGACCCAGTACTTC. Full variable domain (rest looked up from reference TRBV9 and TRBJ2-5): DSGVTQTPKHLITATGQRVTLRCSPRSGDLSVYWYQQSLDQGLQFLIQYYNGEERAKGNILERFSAQQFPDLHSELNLSSLELGDSALYFCASSPWTSGGGETQYFGPGTRLLVL.

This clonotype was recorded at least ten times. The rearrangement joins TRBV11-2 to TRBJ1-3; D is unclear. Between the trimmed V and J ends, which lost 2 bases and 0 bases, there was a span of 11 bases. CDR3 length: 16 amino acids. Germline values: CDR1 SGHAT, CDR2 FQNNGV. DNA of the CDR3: TGTGCCAGCAGCTTACGTCAGGCGATCTCTGGAAACACCATATATTTT. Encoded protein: CASSLRQAISGNTIYF.

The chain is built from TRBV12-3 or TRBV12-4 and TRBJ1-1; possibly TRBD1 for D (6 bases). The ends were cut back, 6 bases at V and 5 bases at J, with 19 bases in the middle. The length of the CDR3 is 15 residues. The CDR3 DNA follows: TGTGCCAGCAGCCCTAGCCAGGGGTGGAGTACTGAAGCTTTCTTT. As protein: CASSPSQGWSTEAFF.

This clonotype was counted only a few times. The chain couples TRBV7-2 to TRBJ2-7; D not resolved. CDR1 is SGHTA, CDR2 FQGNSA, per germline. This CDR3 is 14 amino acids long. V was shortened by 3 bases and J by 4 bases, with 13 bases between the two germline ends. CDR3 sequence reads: CASSLSRIAYEQYF. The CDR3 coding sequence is TGTGCCAGCAGCTTGTCGCGGATAGCATACGAGCAGTACTTC.

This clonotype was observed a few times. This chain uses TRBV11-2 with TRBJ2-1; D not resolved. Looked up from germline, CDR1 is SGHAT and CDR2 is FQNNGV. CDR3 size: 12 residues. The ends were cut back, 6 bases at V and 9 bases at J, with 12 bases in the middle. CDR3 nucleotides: TGTGCCAGCAGACCTGGGGTGAGTGAGCAGTTCTTC. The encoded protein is CASRPGVSEQFF.